This T cell receptor beta chain was identified in a study of OX40 agonist ivuxolimab in advanced cancers. Study-level background: Of the participants, over 30% had some prior anti-PD-1, anti-PD-L1 or anti-CTLA-4 therapy, which was allowed. Study results and caveats: The average count of expanded clones was higher among CD8+ T cells than among CD4+.

Sequencing used immunoSEQ multiplex PCR; TCRdb keeps in-frame clones, though not all of them. The data hold roughly 87,000 clones, with roughly 93% observed a single time. About this clone: Its cognate antigen is unknown.

Deletions cut 8 bases from V and 3 bases from J, with 16 bases between. Germline values: CDR1 KGHSH, CDR2 LQKENI. CDR3 length: 15 residues. The sequencing used CD4+ or CD8+ T cells sorted from blood, collected in a trial of the OX40 agonist ivuxolimab. This chain joins TRBV18 and TRBJ2-2; possible D gene TRBD2, 5 bases. The TCR sequence derives from an adult with an advanced solid tumor such as melanoma, head and neck, liver or kidney cancer. The CDR3: CASQAELGDTGELFF. The CDR3 DNA follows: TGTGCCAGCCAGGCGGAACTAGGCGACACCGGGGAGCTGTTTTTT.